This T cell receptor beta chain derives from a study of blood T cell repertoires in COVID-19. Across the whole study: The cDNA or gDNA used as material had been derived from T cells, B-cell-depleted T cells, or PBMCs.

The protocol was immunoSEQ multiplex PCR, while the TCRdb copy is restricted to in-frame clones and leaves out a portion. The table has around 56,000 clones, 70% to 90% seen once. J lost 8 bases, V lost 6 bases, and 9 bases had no gene match. Germline V gives CDR1 KGHSH, CDR2 LQKENI. The CDR3 has 15 amino acids. The chain recombines TRBV18 with TRBJ2-4, with 11 bases aligning to TRBD1. Sequencing was done on a sample of peripheral blood. This receptor was obtained from a man aged 55 to 70 with acute or convalescent COVID-19. In nucleotides, the CDR3 is TGTGCCAGCTCTCCTCGGACAGGGGGCATGGACATTCAGTACTTC. Translated, it gives CASSPRTGGMDIQYF.